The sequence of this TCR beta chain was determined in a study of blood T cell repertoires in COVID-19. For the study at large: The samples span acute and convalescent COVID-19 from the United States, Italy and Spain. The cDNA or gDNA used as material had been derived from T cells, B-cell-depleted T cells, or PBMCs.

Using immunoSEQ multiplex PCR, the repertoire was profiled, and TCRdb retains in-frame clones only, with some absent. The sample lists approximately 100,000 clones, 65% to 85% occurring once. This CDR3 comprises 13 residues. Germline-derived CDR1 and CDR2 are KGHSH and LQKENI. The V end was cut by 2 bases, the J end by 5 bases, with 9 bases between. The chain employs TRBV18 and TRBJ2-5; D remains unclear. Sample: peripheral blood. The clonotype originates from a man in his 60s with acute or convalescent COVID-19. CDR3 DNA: TGTGCCAGCTCACCAATATCAGCGGAGACCCAGTACTTC. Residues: CASSPISAETQYF. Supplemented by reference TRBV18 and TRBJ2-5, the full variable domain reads NAGVMQNPRHLVRRRGQEARLRCSPMKGHSHVYWYRQLPEEGLKFMVYLQKENIIDESGMPKERFSAEFPKEGPSILRIQQVVRGDSAAYFCASSPISAETQYFGPGTRLLVL.